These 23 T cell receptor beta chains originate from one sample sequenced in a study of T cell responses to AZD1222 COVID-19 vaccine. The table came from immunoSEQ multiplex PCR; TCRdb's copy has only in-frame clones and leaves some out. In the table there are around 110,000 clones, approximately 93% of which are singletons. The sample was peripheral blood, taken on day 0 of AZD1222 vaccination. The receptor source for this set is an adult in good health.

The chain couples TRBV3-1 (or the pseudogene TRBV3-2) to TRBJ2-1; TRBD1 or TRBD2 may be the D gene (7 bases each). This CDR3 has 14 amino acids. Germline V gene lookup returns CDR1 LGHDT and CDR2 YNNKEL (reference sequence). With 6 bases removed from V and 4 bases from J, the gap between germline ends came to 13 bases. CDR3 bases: TGTGCCAGCAGGCCAGGGGGGGGTTACAATGAGCAGTTCTTC. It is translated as CASRPGGGYNEQFF.

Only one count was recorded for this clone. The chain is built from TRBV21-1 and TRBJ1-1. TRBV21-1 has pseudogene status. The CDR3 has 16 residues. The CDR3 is CASSKKSWSVNTEAFF. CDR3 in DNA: TGTGCCAGCAGCAAGAAAAGTTGGAGTGTAAACACTGAAGCTTTCTTT.

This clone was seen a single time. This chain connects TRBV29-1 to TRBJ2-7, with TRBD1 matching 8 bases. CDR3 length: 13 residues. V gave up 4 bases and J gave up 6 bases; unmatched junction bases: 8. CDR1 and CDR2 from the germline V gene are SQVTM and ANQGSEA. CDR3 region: CSVAWQGAGEQYF. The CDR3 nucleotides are TGCAGCGTTGCCTGGCAGGGGGCAGGCGAGCAGTACTTC.

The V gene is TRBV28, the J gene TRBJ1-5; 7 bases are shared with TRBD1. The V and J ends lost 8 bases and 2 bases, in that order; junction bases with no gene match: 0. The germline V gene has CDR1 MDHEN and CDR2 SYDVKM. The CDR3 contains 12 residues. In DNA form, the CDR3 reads TGTGCCAGCGACAGGGGCAATCAGCCCCAGCATTTT. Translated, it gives CASDRGNQPQHF.

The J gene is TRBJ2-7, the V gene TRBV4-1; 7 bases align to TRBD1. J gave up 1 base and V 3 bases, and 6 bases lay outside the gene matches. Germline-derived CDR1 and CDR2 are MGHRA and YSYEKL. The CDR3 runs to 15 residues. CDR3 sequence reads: CASSQPWGQSYEQYF. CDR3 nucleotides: TGCGCCAGCAGCCAGCCCTGGGGACAGTCCTACGAGCAGTACTTC.

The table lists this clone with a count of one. CDR3 in amino acids: CSVEDPGTGRSNYGYTF. The CDR3 nucleotides read TGCAGCGTTGAAGATCCCGGGACAGGAAGGTCTAACTATGGCTACACCTTC. This chain uses TRBV29-1 with TRBJ1-2, with 8 bases aligning to TRBD1. The CDR3 is made up of 17 amino acids. Germline CDR1 is SQVTM and CDR2 is ANQGSEA. V shed 0 bases and J 0 bases; nucleotides not matched to a gene: 9.

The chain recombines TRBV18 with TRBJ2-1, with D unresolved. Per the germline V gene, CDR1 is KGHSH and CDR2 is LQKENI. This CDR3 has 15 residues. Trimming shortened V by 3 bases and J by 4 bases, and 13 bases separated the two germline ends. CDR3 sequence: CASSPETILYNEQFF. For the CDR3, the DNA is TGTGCCAGCTCACCTGAGACAATCCTTTACAATGAGCAGTTCTTC.

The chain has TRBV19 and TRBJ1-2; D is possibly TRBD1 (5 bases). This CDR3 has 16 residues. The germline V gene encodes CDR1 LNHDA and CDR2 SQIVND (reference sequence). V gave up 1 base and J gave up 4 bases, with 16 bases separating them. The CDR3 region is CASSIVNSGPSYGYTF. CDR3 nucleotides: TGTGCCAGTAGTATAGTCAATTCAGGGCCCTCCTATGGCTACACCTTC.

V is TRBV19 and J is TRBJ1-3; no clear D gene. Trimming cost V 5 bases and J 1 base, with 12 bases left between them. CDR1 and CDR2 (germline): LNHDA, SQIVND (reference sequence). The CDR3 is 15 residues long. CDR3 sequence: CASSGRAVSGNTIYF. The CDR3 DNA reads TGTGCCAGTAGTGGGCGGGCAGTGTCTGGAAACACCATATATTTT.

CDR3 in DNA: TGTGCCAGCAGCTTGCCTAGGATTGTTGGGGACAGCGGGGATTCACCCCTCCACTTT. Translation: CASSLPRIVGDSGDSPLHF. The V call is TRBV7-9, the J call TRBJ1-6, with 7 bases matching TRBD1. Losses at the gene ends were 3 bases for V and 8 bases for J; bases not matched to a gene: 19. There are 19 residues in the CDR3. From germline, CDR1 is SEHNR and CDR2 FQNEAQ (reference sequence).

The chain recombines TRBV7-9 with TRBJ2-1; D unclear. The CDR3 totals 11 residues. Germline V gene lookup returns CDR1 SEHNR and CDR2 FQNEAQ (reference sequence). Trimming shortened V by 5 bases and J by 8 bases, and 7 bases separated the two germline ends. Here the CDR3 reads CASSPSYEQFF. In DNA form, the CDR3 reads TGTGCCAGCAGCCCCAGTTATGAGCAGTTCTTC.

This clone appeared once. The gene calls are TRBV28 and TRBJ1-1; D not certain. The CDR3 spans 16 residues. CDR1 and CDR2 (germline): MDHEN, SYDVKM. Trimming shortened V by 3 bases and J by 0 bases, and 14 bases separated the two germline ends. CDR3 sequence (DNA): TGTGCCAGCAGTTTTGAGATGGGCCAGGTGAACACTGAAGCTTTCTTT. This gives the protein CASSFEMGQVNTEAFF.

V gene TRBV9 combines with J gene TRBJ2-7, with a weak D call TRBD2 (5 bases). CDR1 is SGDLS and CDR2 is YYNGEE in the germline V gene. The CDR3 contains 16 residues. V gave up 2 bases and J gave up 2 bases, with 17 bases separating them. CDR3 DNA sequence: TGTGCCAGCAGCGTTGGACTGGGTTCGGCAGCCTACGAGCAGTACTTC. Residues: CASSVGLGSAAYEQYF.

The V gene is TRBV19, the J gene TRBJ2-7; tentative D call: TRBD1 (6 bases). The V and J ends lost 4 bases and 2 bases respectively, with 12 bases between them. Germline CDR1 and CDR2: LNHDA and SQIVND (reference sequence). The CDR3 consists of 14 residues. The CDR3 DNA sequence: TGTGCCAGTAGTAGGACAGCCAAAGCCTACGAGCAGTACTTC. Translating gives CASSRTAKAYEQYF.

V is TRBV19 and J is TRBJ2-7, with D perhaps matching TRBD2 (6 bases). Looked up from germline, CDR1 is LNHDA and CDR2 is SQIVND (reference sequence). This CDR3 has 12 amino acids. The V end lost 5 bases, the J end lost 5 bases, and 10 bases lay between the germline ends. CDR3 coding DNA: TGTGCCAGTAGTGGGGGGAGAAACGAGCAGTACTTC. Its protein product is CASSGGRNEQYF.

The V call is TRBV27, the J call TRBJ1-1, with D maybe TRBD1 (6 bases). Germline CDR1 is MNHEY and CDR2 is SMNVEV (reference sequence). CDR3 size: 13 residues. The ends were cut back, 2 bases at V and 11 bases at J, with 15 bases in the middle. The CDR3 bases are TGTGCCAGCAGTTTAGAAACAGGGCTCAAGGCTTTCTTT. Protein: CASSLETGLKAFF.

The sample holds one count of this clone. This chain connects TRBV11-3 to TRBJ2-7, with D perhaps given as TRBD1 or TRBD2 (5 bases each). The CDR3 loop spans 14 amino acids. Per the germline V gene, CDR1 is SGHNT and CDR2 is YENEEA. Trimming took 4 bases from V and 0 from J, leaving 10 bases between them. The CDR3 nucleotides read TGTGCCAGCAGCTCGGGACGGAGCTCCTACGAGCAGTACTTC. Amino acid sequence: CASSSGRSSYEQYF.

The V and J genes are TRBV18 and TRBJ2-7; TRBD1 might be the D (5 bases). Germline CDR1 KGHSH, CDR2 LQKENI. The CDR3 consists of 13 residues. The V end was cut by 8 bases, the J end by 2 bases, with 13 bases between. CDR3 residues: CASTVDRAYEQYF. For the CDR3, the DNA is TGTGCCAGCACGGTCGACAGAGCCTACGAGCAGTACTTC.

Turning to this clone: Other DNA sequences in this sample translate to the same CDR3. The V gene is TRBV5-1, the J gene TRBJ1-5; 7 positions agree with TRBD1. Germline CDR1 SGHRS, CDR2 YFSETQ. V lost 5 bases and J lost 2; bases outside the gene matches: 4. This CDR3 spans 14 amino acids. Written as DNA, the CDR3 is TGCGCCAGCAGTTCCGGACAGGGCAATCAGCCCCAGCATTTT. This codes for CASSSGQGNQPQHF.

CDR3 region: CASSYSDSFDSPLHF. CDR3 DNA sequence: TGTGCCAGCAGTTACTCGGACAGCTTTGATTCACCCCTCCACTTT. The J gene is TRBJ1-6, the V gene TRBV6-5, with D tentatively TRBD1 (6 bases). The CDR3 runs to 15 residues. CDR1 MNHEY and CDR2 SVGAGI come from the germline V gene. With 0 bases removed from V and 8 bases from J, the gap between germline ends came to 11 bases.

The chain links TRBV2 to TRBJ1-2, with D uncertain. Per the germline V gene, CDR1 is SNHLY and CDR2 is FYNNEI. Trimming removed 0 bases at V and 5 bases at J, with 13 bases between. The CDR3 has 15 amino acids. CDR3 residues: CASSEAGKGGYGYTF. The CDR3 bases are TGTGCCAGCAGTGAAGCAGGCAAGGGAGGATATGGCTACACCTTC.

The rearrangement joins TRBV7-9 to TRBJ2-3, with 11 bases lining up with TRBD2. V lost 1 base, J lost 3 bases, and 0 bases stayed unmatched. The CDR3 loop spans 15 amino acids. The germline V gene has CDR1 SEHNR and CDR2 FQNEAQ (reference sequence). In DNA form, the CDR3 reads TGTGCCAGCAGCTTAGGACTAGCGGGAACAGATACGCAGTATTTT. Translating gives CASSLGLAGTDTQYF.

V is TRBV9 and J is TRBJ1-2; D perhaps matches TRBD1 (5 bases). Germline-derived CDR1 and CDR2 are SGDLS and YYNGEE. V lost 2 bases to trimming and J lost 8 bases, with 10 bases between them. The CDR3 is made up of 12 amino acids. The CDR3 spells CASSVPTDGYTF. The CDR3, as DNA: TGTGCCAGCAGCGTTCCGACAGACGGCTACACCTTC.